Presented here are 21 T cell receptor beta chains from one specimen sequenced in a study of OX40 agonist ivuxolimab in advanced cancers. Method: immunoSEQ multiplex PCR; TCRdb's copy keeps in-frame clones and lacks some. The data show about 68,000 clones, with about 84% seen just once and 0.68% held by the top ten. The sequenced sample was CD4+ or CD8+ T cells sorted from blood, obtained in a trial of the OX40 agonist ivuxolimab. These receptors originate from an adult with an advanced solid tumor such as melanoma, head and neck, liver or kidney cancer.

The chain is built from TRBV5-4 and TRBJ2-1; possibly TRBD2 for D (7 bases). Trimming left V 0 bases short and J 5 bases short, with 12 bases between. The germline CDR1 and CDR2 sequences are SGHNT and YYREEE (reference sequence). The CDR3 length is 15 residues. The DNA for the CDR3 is TGTGCCAGCAGCTTGGTACGGGGGGCGGACAATGAGCAGTTCTTC. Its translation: CASSLVRGADNEQFF.

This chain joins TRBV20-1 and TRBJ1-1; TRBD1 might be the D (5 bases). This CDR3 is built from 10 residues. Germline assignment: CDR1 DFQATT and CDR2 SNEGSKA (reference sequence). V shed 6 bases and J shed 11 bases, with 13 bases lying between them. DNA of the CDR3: TGCAGTGCGGGACCTTGGGGTGCTTTCTTT. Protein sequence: CSAGPWGAFF.

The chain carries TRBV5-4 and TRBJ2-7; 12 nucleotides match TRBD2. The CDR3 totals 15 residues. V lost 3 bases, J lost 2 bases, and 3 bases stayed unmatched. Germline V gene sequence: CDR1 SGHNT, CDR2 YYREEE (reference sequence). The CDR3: CASSSGLAGTYEQYF. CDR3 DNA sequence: TGTGCCAGCAGCTCCGGACTAGCGGGGACCTACGAGCAGTACTTC.

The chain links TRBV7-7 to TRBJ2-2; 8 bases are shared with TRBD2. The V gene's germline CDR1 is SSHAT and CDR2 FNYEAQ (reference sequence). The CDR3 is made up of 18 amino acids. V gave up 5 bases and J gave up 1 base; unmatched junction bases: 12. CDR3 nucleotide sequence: TGTGCCAGCAGCCTCGCTGGTCGACTAGCGAAGAACACCGGGGAGCTGTTTTTT. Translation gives CASSLAGRLAKNTGELFF.

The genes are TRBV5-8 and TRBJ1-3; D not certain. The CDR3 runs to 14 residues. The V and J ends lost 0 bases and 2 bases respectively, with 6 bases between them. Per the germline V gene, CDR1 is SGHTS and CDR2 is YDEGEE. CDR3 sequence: CASSLGGTGNTIYF. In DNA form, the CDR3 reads TGTGCCAGCAGCTTGGGAGGGACTGGAAACACCATATATTTT.

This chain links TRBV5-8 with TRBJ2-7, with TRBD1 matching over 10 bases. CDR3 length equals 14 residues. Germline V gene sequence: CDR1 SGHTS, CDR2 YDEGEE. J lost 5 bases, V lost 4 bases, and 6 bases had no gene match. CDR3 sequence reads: CASSRRTGGHEQYF. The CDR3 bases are TGTGCCAGCAGCAGGAGGACAGGGGGGCACGAGCAGTACTTC.

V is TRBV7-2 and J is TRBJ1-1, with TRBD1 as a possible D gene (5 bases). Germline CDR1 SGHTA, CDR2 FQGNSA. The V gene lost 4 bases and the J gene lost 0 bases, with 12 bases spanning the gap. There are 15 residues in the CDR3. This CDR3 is CASSSGRVLNTEAFF. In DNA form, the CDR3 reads TGTGCCAGCAGCTCAGGCAGGGTATTGAACACTGAAGCTTTCTTT.

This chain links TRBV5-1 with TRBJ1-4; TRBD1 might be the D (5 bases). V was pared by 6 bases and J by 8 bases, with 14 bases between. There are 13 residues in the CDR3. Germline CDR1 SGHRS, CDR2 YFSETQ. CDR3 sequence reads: CASTPTGGEKLFF. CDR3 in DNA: TGCGCCAGCACCCCCACAGGAGGGGAAAAACTGTTTTTT.

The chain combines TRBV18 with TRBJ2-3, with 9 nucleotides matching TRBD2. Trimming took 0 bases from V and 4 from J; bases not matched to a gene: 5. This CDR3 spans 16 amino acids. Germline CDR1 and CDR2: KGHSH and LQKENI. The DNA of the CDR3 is TGTGCCAGCTCACCACCGGCTAGCGGGGTCGCAGATACGCAGTATTTT. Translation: CASSPPASGVADTQYF.

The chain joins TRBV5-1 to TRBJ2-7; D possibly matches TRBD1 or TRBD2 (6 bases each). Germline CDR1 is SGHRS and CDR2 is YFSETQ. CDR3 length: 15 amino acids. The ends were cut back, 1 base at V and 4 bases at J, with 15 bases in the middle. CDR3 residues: CASSLTSGGGYEQYF. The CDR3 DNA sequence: TGCGCCAGCAGCTTGACCTCCGGGGGCGGGTACGAGCAGTACTTC.

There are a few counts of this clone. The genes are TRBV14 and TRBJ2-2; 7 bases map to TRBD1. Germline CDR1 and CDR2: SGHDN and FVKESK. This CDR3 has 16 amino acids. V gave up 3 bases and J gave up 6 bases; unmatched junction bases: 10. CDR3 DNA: TGTGCCAGCAGCCACGCCGGGACAGTAATTCCCGGGGAGCTGTTTTTT. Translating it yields CASSHAGTVIPGELFF.

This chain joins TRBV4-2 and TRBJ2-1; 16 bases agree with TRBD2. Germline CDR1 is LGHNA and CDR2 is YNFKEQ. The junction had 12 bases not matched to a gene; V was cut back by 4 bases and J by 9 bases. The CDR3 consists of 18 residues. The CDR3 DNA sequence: TGTGCCAGCAGCCTTAGCCGGGGACTAGCGGGGGGGCAGGGTGAGCAGTTCTTC. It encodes CASSLSRGLAGGQGEQFF.

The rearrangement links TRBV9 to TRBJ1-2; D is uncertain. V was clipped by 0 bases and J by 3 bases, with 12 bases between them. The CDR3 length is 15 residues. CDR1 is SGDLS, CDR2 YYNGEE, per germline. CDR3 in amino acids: CASSVVQHGDYGYTF. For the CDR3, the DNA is TGTGCCAGCAGCGTAGTCCAACACGGAGACTATGGCTACACCTTC.

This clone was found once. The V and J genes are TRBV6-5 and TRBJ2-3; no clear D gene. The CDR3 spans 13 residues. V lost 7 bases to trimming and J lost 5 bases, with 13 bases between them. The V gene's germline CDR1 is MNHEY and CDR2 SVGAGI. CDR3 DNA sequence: TGTGCCAGCAAAGTTATAGGTGGAGATACGCAGTATTTT. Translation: CASKVIGGDTQYF.

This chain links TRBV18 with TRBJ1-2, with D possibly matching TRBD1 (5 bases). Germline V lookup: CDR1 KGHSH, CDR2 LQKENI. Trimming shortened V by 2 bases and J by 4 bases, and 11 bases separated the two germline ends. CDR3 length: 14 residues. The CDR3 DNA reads TGTGCCAGCTCACCAACTCCCCAGGGCTATGGCTACACCTTC. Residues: CASSPTPQGYGYTF. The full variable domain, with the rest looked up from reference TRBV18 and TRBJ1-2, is NAGVMQNPRHLVRRRGQEARLRCSPMKGHSHVYWYRQLPEEGLKFMVYLQKENIIDESGMPKERFSAEFPKEGPSILRIQQVVRGDSAAYFCASSPTPQGYGYTFGSGTRLTVV.

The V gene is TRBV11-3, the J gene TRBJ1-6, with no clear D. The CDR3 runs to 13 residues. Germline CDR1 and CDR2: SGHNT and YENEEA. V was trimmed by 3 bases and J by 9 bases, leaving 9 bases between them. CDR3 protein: CASSFQWGSPLHF. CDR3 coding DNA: TGTGCCAGCAGCTTCCAGTGGGGTTCACCCCTCCACTTT.

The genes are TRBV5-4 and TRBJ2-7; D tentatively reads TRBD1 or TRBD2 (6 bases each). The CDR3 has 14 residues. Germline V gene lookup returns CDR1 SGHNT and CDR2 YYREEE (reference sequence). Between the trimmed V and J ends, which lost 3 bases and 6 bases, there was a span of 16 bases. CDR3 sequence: CASSSGGGGFEQYF. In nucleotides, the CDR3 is TGTGCCAGCAGCTCCGGCGGAGGGGGTTTCGAGCAGTACTTC.

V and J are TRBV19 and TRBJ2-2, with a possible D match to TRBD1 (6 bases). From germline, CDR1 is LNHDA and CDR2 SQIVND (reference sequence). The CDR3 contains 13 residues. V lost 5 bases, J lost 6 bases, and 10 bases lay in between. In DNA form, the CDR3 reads TGTGCCAGTAGTGGGCAGGGGCCCGGGGAGCTGTTTTTT. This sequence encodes CASSGQGPGELFF.

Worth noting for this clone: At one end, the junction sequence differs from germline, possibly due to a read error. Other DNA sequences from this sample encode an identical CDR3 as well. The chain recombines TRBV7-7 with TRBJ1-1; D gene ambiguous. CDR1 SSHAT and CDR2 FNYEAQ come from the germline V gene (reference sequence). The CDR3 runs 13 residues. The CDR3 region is CASSLDRDTEAFF. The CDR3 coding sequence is TGTGCTAGCAGCTTAGATAGGGACACTGAAGCTTTCTTT.

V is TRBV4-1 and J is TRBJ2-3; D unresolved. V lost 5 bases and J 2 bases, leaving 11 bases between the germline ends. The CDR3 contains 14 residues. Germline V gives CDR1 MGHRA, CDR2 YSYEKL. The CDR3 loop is CASSVRTATDTQYF. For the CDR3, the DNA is TGCGCCAGCAGCGTGCGAACAGCCACAGATACGCAGTATTTT.

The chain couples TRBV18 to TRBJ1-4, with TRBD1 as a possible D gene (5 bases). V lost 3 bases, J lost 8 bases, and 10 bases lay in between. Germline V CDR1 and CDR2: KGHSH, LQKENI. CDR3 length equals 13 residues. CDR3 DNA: TGTGCCAGCTCACCCCGGGACCAGGAAAAACTGTTTTTT. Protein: CASSPRDQEKLFF.